The sequence of this TCR beta chain was determined in a study of blood T cell repertoires in COVID-19. The age range of participants was about 18 to 90 years, with residence in fewer than 25 US areas. Participants had their cohort set by participant-reported clinical history. Either two negative PCRs, clearance, or symptom resolution qualified Cohort 3 donors as recovered. Libraries were prepared by immunoSEQ multiplex PCR; TCRdb keeps only in-frame clonotypes and omits some of them. Here the sample spans a few hundred thousand clones, about four fifths being singletons. The CDR3 extends over 13 amino acids. CDR1 SNHLY and CDR2 FYNNEI come from the germline V gene. The ends were cut back, 5 bases at V and 2 bases at J, with 9 bases in the middle.

The chain joins TRBV2 to TRBJ1-1; D remains unclear. The TCR sequence derives from a woman aged 45-65 years who had recovered from COVID-19. Sequenced input: PBMCs or T cells enriched from blood (not recorded which). CDR3: CASSYQENTEAFF. In nucleotides, the CDR3 is TGTGCCAGCAGTTACCAGGAAAACACTGAAGCTTTCTTT.